Below, 32 T cell receptor beta chains from the same sample are listed, as sequenced in a study of blood T cells in healthy people across ages (dated by TCRdb to about 2015). Library preparation employed 5' RACE. Instrument on record: Illumina HiSeq 2500. The second PCR ran for roughly 7 to 11 cycles and used a J-beta primer mix along with a sample-barcoded 5' primer. Using fastp trimming at Q25 and MiXCR clonotype assembly, TCRdb reanalyzed the public sequencing data and kept in-frame beta chains. Each CDR3 protein gets just one entry, which takes the most common genes and DNA from the rows behind it. The sample profile shows roughly 1,000,000 distinct CDR3 sequences; under 30% of them were found once. The ten largest clones represent about 0.8% of the sample. These records were also assigned to another study, of T cells of mothers and their children.

Material for sequencing was blood. These receptors all stem from a girl between 2 and 10 years old in good health.

The sample holds a few counts of this clonotype. This sequence joins TRBV6-1 and TRBJ2-5; 7 nucleotides align to TRBD1. The germline V gene has CDR1 MNHNS and CDR2 SASEGT. This CDR3 contains 14 residues. V lost 10 bases, J lost 2 bases, and 10 bases stayed unmatched. The CDR3 DNA reads as TGTGCCATCTCTCGTACAGGGGTGCAAGAGACCCAGTACTTC. Translating it yields CAISRTGVQETQYF.

The chain has TRBV5-1 and TRBJ2-4, with D perhaps TRBD1 or TRBD2 (6 bases each). CDR3 length: 15 amino acids. Trimming took 0 bases from V and 6 from J, leaving 13 bases between them. Per germline, CDR1 SGHRS and CDR2 YFSETQ. This chain's CDR3 is CASSLVLGGGNIQYF. The CDR3 DNA reads as TGCGCCAGCAGCTTGGTTTTGGGGGGCGGAAACATTCAGTACTTC.

The J gene is TRBJ2-5, the V gene TRBV4-3; D gene unclear. Judging by the DNA end, TRBJ2-1 fits better; the J call may be wrong. Germline lookup yields CDR1 LGHNA and CDR2 YSLEER. There are 16 residues in the CDR3. The CDR3 protein is CASSQDGPALTYEQFF. As DNA, the CDR3 is TGCGCCAGCAGCCAAGATGGGCCAGCCCTTACCTATGAGCAGTTCTTC.

This clonotype was detected a few times. The chain carries TRBV29-1 and TRBJ2-2, with a tentative D call TRBD2 (7 bases). With 7 bases removed from V and 1 base from J, the gap between germline ends came to 13 bases. The CDR3 runs 14 residues. In germline, CDR1 is SQVTM, CDR2 ANQGSEA. CDR3 in DNA: TGCAGCGCCTGGGGGGGCTTGAACACCGGGGAGCTGTTTTTT. It codes for CSAWGGLNTGELFF.

The CDR3 bases are TGTGCCAGCAGTTTGGTTCCCCCCAACAACACCATATATTTT. This gives the protein CASSLVPPNNTIYF. The gene calls are TRBV28 and TRBJ2-3; D is uncertain. Judging by the DNA end, TRBJ1-3 fits better; the J call may be wrong. The length of the CDR3 is 14 residues. Per the germline V gene, CDR1 is MDHEN and CDR2 is SYDVKM.

This clonotype was recorded a few times. The chain recombines TRBV7-9 with TRBJ1-2; perhaps TRBD1 as D (5 bases). The V end lost 5 bases, the J end lost 6 bases, and 16 bases lay between the germline ends. There are 14 residues in the CDR3. From germline, CDR1 is SEHNR and CDR2 FQNEAQ (reference sequence). The CDR3 protein is CASSPIFRVDGYTF. CDR3 DNA: TGTGCCAGCAGCCCCATTTTCAGGGTTGATGGCTACACCTTC.

This chain uses TRBV7-6 with TRBJ2-5; D gene ambiguous. The assigned J gene may be wrong: the sequence end matches TRBJ2-7 better. CDR1 SGHVS and CDR2 FNYEAQ come from the germline V gene. The CDR3 sequence is 15 residues long. The CDR3 loop reads CASSLSASLFYEQYF. The DNA of the CDR3 is TGTGCCAGCAGCTTATCAGCTTCATTATTCTACGAGCAGTACTTC.

This clonotype was detected only a few times. The J gene is TRBJ2-5, the V gene TRBV6-2 or TRBV6-3; D is undetermined. Deletions cut 6 bases from V and 5 bases from J, with 13 bases between. This CDR3 region has 13 residues. Germline V gene sequence: CDR1 MNHEY, CDR2 SVGEGT. CDR3 nucleotide sequence: TGTGCCAGCAGACCAGACGGTGGGGAGACCCAGTACTTC. It yields the protein CASRPDGGETQYF.

On this clonotype itself: A junction end diverges from the germline sequence, so it may reflect a read error. V is TRBV5-1 and J is TRBJ1-1, with D perhaps TRBD1 (5 bases). Germline V CDR1 and CDR2: SGHRS, YFSETQ. This CDR3 comprises 15 residues. Here the CDR3 reads CASTLGGDLNTEAFF. The CDR3 DNA reads as TGCGCCAGCACCTTGGGCGGGGACCTGAACACTGAAGCTTTCTTT.

This clonotype appeared a few times. The chain recombines TRBV3-1 with TRBJ2-7; D might be TRBD2 (5 bases). Germline V gene lookup returns CDR1 LGHDT and CDR2 YNNKEL (reference sequence). Trimming took off 0 bases at V and 9 bases at J, with 24 bases between the two ends. The CDR3 spans 17 residues. DNA of the CDR3: TGTGCCAGCAGCCAAGAAGAATGGGGTTCGGGGAATAATGGGCAGTACTTC. Translation: CASSQEEWGSGNNGQYF.

CDR3 nucleotide sequence: TGCAGTGCTAGTGTGTCAGGGGGCCGTCAGCCCCAGCATTTT. It is translated as CSASVSGGRQPQHF. The rearrangement links TRBV20-1 to TRBJ1-5; the match to TRBD1 covers 8 bases. Germline CDR1 is DFQATT and CDR2 is SNEGSKA (reference sequence). The CDR3 is made up of 14 amino acids. V trimming: 3 bases; J trimming: 6 bases; junction bases outside the gene matches: 7.

This clonotype was recorded a few times. The V call is TRBV7-6, the J call TRBJ2-1; TRBD2 might be the D (6 bases). TRBJ2-7 explains the end of the DNA better; the J call may be wrong. Germline V gene sequence: CDR1 SGHVS, CDR2 FNYEAQ. The CDR3 is made up of 14 amino acids. The CDR3 coding sequence is TGTGCCAGCAGCTTAAAAGGAGGGGCCCACGAGCAGTACTTC. It encodes CASSLKGGAHEQYF.

This clonotype turned up a few times. This chain joins TRBV5-4 and TRBJ2-7, with D perhaps matching TRBD1 (6 bases). The CDR3 contains 13 residues. CDR1 is SGHNT and CDR2 is YYREEE in the germline V gene (reference sequence). Trimming left V 3 bases short and J 3 bases short, with 10 bases between. CDR3: CASSYDRIYEQYF. CDR3 DNA: TGTGCCAGCAGCTACGACAGGATCTACGAGCAGTACTTC.

The table lists this clonotype with a few counts. The chain uses TRBV7-3 and TRBJ1-6; 7 bases match TRBD1. The germline gives CDR1 SGHTA, CDR2 FQGTGA. The CDR3 is 13 amino acids. V shed 5 bases and J 7 bases; nucleotides not matched to a gene: 2. CDR3 nucleotides: TGTGCCAGCAGCCCGGGACAGAATTCACCCCTCCACTTT. Translated: CASSPGQNSPLHF.

Only a few counts were recorded for this clonotype. The chain joins TRBV27 to TRBJ2-5; 7 bases agree with TRBD1. Near its end, the DNA agrees better with TRBJ2-7, so the J call may be wrong. The germline V gene has CDR1 MNHEY and CDR2 SMNVEV (reference sequence). The CDR3 contains 13 residues. CDR3 in amino acids: CASSLTGAHEQYF. The CDR3 region has the DNA TGTGCCAGCAGTTTAACAGGGGCCCACGAGCAGTACTTC.

The J gene is TRBJ2-5, the V gene TRBV7-9; D is ambiguous. The DNA end is a closer match to TRBJ2-7, so the J assignment may be wrong. The CDR3 is 13 residues long. Germline CDR1 reads SEHNR; CDR2 reads FQNEAQ (reference sequence). DNA of the CDR3: TGTGCCAGCAGCTCCAAAGGCGACATCGAGCAGTACTTC. Its translation: CASSSKGDIEQYF.

The chain carries TRBV12-3 or TRBV12-4 and TRBJ2-1; D is perhaps TRBD1 or TRBD2 (5 bases each). The length of the CDR3 is 11 residues. Trimming took off 7 bases at V and 9 bases at J, with 10 bases between the two ends. In DNA form, the CDR3 reads TGTGCCAGCACTTCGGGACGTGAGCAGTTCTTC. Translating gives CASTSGREQFF.

This chain connects TRBV28 to TRBJ1-3; D uncertain. Per the germline V gene, CDR1 is MDHEN and CDR2 is SYDVKM. Deletions cut 6 bases from V and 0 bases from J, with 9 bases between. This CDR3 is built from 14 residues. As DNA, the CDR3 is TGTGCCAGCAGACCTCGGAGCTCTGGAAACACCATATATTTT. Translated, it gives CASRPRSSGNTIYF. Full variable domain (outside the CDR3, taken from reference TRBV28 and TRBJ1-3): DVKVTQSSRYLVKRTGEKVFLECVQDMDHENMFWYRQDPGLGLRLIYFSYDVKMKEKGDIPEGYSVSREKKERFSLILESASTNQTSMYLCASRPRSSGNTIYFGEGSWLTVV.

The V gene is TRBV6-6, the J gene TRBJ2-7; 7 bases are shared with TRBD2. The CDR3 is 14 amino acids. Germline CDR1 is MNHNY and CDR2 is SVGAGI (reference sequence). V dropped 3 bases and J dropped 6; count of bases not matched to a gene: 8. The CDR3 loop reads CASSYGLVGGEQYF. The CDR3 region has the DNA TGTGCCAGCAGTTATGGACTAGTGGGAGGCGAGCAGTACTTC.

The chain is built from TRBV4-1 and TRBJ2-5, with TRBD1 as a possible D gene (6 bases). CDR3 length equals 15 residues. Germline V lookup: CDR1 MGHRA, CDR2 YSYEKL. Trimming stripped 1 base from V and 4 bases from J, with 13 bases between. The CDR3 DNA reads TGCGCCAGCAGCCAAGTTCTGGGGGCCGGAGAGACCCAGTACTTC. This gives the protein CASSQVLGAGETQYF.

This clonotype turned up a few times. The chain employs TRBV24-1 and TRBJ2-1; D is perhaps TRBD2 (5 bases). Germline assignment: CDR1 KGHDR and CDR2 SFDVKD. V dropped 3 bases and J dropped 12 bases, with 11 bases sitting between them. This CDR3 contains 12 residues. CDR3 in DNA: TGTGCCACCAGTGATAAACCGGGATGGCAGTTCTTC. Translating gives CATSDKPGWQFF.

The genes are TRBV9 and TRBJ1-3; D is undetermined. The V end was cut by 4 bases, the J end by 7 bases, with 15 bases between. This CDR3 contains 14 residues. CDR1 and CDR2 (germline): SGDLS, YYNGEE. CDR3 bases: TGTGCCAGCAGCCCGGTGCTTCTGAGGAACACCATATATTTT. Its protein is CASSPVLLRNTIYF.

The chain is built from TRBV3-1 and TRBJ1-2; D gene unclear. Germline CDR1 and CDR2: LGHDT and YNNKEL (reference sequence). With 1 base removed from V and 8 bases from J, the gap between germline ends came to 17 bases. This CDR3 has 15 amino acids. The CDR3 nucleotides are TGTGCCAGCAGCCAAGTAGCAGGCGCCAAGGGCGGCTACACCTTC. Encoded protein: CASSQVAGAKGGYTF.

The chain carries TRBV6-1 and TRBJ1-1, with D possibly matching TRBD1 (6 bases). This CDR3 is 16 amino acids long. The V gene's germline CDR1 is MNHNS and CDR2 SASEGT. The V end was cut by 0 bases, the J end by 4 bases, with 15 bases between. CDR3 in DNA: TGTGCCAGCAGTGAAGCTTTCCGACAGGTCGGCACTGAAGCTTTCTTT. It is translated as CASSEAFRQVGTEAFF.

This clonotype was seen only a few times. The CDR3 sequence is CASSQGLVNEQFF. CDR3 bases: TGCGCCAGCAGCCAAGGCTTGGTCAATGAGCAGTTCTTC. V gene TRBV4-3 combines with J gene TRBJ2-1, with D hard to call. CDR1 and CDR2 (germline): LGHNA, YSLEER. This CDR3 comprises 13 residues. The V end lost 1 base, the J end lost 6 bases, and 7 bases lay between the germline ends.

V is TRBV7-8 and J is TRBJ2-5, with 8 bases matching TRBD1. CDR1 is SGHVS and CDR2 is FQNEAQ in the germline V gene. Germline trimming cut 4 bases from V and 5 bases from J; bases unmatched to any gene: 15. The CDR3 has 17 amino acids. CDR3 nucleotide sequence: TGTGCCAGCAGCTCCCTCTTTATCGACAGGGGACGGGAGACCCAGTACTTC. This codes for CASSSLFIDRGRETQYF.

This clonotype was detected only a few times. The gene calls are TRBV4-1 and TRBJ2-7, with D possibly matching TRBD2 (5 bases). V was clipped by 3 bases and J by 4 bases, with 13 bases between them. Germline V lookup: CDR1 MGHRA, CDR2 YSYEKL. This CDR3 contains 14 residues. The DNA for the CDR3 is TGCGCCAGCAGCCAGGGCCGGCCGGGGTACGAGCAGTACTTC. It specifies CASSQGRPGYEQYF.

The rearrangement joins TRBV6-1 to TRBJ2-7, with 7 bases that match TRBD1. Germline CDR1 reads MNHNS; CDR2 reads SASEGT. V shed 5 bases, J shed 3 bases, and the junction held 10 bases outside the gene matches. The CDR3 totals 15 residues. DNA for the CDR3: TGTGCCAGCAGTATGACAGGGCAACCATACTACGAGCAGTACTTC. This gives the protein CASSMTGQPYYEQYF.

This clonotype has only a few counts. The CDR3 coding sequence is TGCAGTGCTATGGTGCCGGGGTACGAGACCCAGTACTTC. Protein sequence: CSAMVPGYETQYF. The V call is TRBV20-1, the J call TRBJ2-5; weak D call: TRBD2 (5 bases). The CDR3 is 13 residues long. Germline V gene sequence: CDR1 DFQATT, CDR2 SNEGSKA (reference sequence). Trimming shortened V by 4 bases and J by 5 bases, and 14 bases separated the two germline ends.

The rearrangement links TRBV29-1 to TRBJ1-2; D not certain. This CDR3 spans 13 amino acids. The germline gives CDR1 SQVTM, CDR2 ANQGSEA. V was shortened by 4 bases and J by 12 bases, with 21 bases between the two germline ends. The DNA for the CDR3 is TGCAGCGTTGTAGAACCGAAGGGCCCCGAGCACACCTTC. This translates into CSVVEPKGPEHTF.

The rearrangement joins TRBV4-2 to TRBJ2-5; possibly TRBD2 for D (6 bases). Germline CDR1 reads LGHNA; CDR2 reads YNFKEQ. The V gene lost 0 bases and the J gene lost 5 bases, with 13 bases spanning the gap. CDR3 size: 15 residues. The CDR3 nucleotides read TGTGCCAGCAGCCAAGATTTAACGGGAGTTGAGACCCAGTACTTC. Encoded protein: CASSQDLTGVETQYF.

The CDR3 nucleotides are TGTGCCAGCAGCTTAGCGGGAGGGTGGACAGATACGCAGTATTTT. Translated, it gives CASSLAGGWTDTQYF. V is TRBV7-8 and J is TRBJ2-3, with 7 bases matching TRBD2. Germline lookup yields CDR1 SGHVS and CDR2 FQNEAQ. The CDR3 has 15 residues. V lost 0 bases and J lost 3; bases outside the gene matches: 3.